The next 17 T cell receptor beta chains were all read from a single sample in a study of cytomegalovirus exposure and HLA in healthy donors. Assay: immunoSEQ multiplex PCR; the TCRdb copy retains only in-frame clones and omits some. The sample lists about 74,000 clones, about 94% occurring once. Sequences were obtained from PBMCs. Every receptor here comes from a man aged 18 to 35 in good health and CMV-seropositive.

The CDR3 region is CASSGGTGSYEQYF. The DNA for the CDR3 is TGTGCCAGCAGTGGTGGGACAGGCTCCTACGAGCAGTACTTC. V is TRBV6-1 and J is TRBJ2-7, with 8 bases aligning to TRBD1. The CDR3 spans 14 residues. CDR1 and CDR2 from the germline V gene are MNHNS and SASEGT. After removal of 4 bases from V and 0 bases from J, the junction contained 2 bases not matched to a gene.

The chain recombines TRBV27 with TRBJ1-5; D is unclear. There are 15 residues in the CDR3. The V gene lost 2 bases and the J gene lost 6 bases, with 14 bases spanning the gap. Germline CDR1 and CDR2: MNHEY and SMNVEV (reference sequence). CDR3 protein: CASSLEGGRSQPQHF. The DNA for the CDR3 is TGTGCCAGCAGTTTAGAAGGCGGAAGGTCTCAGCCCCAGCATTTT.

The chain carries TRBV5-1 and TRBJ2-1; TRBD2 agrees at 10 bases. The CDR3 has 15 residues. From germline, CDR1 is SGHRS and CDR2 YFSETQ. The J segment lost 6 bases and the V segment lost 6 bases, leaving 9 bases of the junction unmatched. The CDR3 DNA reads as TGCGCCAGCACCCCTTTAGCGGGAGGCGGCAATGAGCAGTTCTTC. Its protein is CASTPLAGGGNEQFF. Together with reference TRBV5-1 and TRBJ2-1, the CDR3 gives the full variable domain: KAGVTQTPRYLIKTRGQQVTLSCSPISGHRSVSWYQQTPGQGLQFLFEYFSETQRNKGNFPGRFSGRQFSNSRSEMNVSTLELGDSALYLCASTPLAGGGNEQFFGPGTRLTVL.

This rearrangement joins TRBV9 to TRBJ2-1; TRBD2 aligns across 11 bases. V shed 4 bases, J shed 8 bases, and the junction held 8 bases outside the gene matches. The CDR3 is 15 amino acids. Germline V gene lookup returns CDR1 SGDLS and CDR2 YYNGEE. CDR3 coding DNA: TGTGCCAGCAGCACACAGACTAGCGGGAACGATGAGCAGTTCTTC. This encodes CASSTQTSGNDEQFF.

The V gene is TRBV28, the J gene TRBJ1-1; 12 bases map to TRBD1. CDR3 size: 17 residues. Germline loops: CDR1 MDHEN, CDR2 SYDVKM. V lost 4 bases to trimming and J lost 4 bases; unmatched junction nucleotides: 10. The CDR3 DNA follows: TGTGCCAGCAGTTCTCCGGGACAGGGGGCCCGTGGCACTGAAGCTTTCTTT. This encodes CASSSPGQGARGTEAFF.

CDR3 protein: CASSWGSGKETQYF. CDR3 nucleotides: TGTGCCAGCAGCTGGGGTAGCGGGAAAGAGACCCAGTACTTC. The rearrangement uses TRBV7-9 and TRBJ2-5; 8 positions agree with TRBD2. The V and J ends lost 4 bases and 3 bases, in that order; junction bases with no gene match: 4. Germline loops: CDR1 SEHNR, CDR2 FQNEAQ (reference sequence). There are 14 residues in the CDR3.

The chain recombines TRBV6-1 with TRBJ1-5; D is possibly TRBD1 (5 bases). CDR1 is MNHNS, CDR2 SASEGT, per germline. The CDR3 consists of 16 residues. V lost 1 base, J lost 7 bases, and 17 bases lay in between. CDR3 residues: CASSEVGWGGGQPQHF. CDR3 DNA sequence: TGTGCCAGCAGTGAAGTCGGTTGGGGCGGGGGGCAGCCCCAGCATTTT.

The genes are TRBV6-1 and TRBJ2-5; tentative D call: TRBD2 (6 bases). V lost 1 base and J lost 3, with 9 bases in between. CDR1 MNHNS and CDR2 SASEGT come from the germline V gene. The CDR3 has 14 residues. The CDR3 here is CASSEVGGEETQYF. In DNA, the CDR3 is TGTGCCAGCAGTGAAGTTGGAGGGGAAGAGACCCAGTACTTC.

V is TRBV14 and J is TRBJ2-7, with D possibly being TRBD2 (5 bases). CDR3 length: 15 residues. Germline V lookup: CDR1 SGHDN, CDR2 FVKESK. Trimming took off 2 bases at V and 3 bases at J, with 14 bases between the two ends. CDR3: CASSQSGLGNYEQYF. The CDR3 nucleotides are TGTGCCAGCAGCCAATCCGGACTGGGGAACTACGAGCAGTACTTC.

CDR3 loop: CASSPIEASGLGQYF. CDR3 DNA: TGTGCCAGCAGCCCGATCGAAGCATCGGGACTCGGGCAGTACTTC. V usage is TRBV27 and J usage is TRBJ2-5; TRBD2 is a possible D gene (6 bases). V lost 6 bases and J 11 bases, leaving 25 bases between the germline ends. This CDR3 comprises 15 residues. Germline V gene sequence: CDR1 MNHEY, CDR2 SMNVEV (reference sequence).

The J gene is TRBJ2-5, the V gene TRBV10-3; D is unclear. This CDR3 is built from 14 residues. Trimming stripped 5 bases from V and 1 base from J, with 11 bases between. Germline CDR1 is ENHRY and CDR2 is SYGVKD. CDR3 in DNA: TGTGCCATCAGTCAAGACATCCGCCAAGAGACCCAGTACTTC. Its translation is CAISQDIRQETQYF.

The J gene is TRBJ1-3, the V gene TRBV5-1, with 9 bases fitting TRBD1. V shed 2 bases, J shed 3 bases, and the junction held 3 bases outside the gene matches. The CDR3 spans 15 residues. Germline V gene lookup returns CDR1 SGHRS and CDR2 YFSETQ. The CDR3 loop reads CASSLQGADGNTIYF. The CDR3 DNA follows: TGCGCCAGCAGCTTACAGGGGGCGGATGGAAACACCATATATTTT.

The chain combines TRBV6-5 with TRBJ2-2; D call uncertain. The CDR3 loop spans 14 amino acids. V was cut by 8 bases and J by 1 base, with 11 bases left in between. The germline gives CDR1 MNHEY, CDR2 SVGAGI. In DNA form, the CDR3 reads TGTGCCAGCCCTCTGGCCCAGAACACCGGGGAGCTGTTTTTT. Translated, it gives CASPLAQNTGELFF.

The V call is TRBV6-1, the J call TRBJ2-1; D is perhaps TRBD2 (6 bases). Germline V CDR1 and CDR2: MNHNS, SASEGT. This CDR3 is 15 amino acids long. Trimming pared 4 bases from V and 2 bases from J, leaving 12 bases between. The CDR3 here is CASSASAGTYNEQFF. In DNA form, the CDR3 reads TGTGCCAGCAGTGCTTCAGCGGGTACCTACAATGAGCAGTTCTTC.

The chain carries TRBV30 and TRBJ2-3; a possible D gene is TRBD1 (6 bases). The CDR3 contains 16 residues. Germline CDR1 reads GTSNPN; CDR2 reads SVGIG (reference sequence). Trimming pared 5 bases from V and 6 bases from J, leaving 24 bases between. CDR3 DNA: TGTGCCTGGGCCCCTTACGGGCAGGGGATTTCCGATACGCAGTATTTT. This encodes CAWAPYGQGISDTQYF. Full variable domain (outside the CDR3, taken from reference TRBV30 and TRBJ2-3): SQTIHQWPATLVQPVGSPLSLECTVEGTSNPNLYWYRQAAGRGLQLLFYSVGIGQISSEVPQNLSASRPQDRQFILSSKKLLLSDSGFYLCAWAPYGQGISDTQYFGPGTRLTVL.

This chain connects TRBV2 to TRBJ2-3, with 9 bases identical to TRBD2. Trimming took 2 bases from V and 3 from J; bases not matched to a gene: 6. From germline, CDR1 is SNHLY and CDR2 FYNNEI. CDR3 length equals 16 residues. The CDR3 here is CASSERAGGATDTQYF. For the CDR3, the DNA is TGTGCCAGCAGTGAAAGGGCGGGAGGGGCGACAGATACGCAGTATTTT. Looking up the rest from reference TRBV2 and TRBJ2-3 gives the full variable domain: EPEVTQTPSHQVTQMGQEVILRCVPISNHLYFYWYRQILGQKVEFLVSFYNNEISEKSEIFDDQFSVERPDGSNFTLKIRSTKLEDSAMYFCASSERAGGATDTQYFGPGTRLTVL.

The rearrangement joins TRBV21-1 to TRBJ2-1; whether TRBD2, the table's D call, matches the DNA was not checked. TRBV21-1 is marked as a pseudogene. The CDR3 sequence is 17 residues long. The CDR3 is CASSKALAGGLGNEQFF. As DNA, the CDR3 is TGTGCCAGCAGCAAAGCGCTAGCGGGAGGGTTGGGAAATGAGCAGTTCTTC.